This TCR beta chain stems from a study of cytotoxic CD8 clonotypes in ibrutinib-treated CLL. Looking at the study overall: Enrolment comprised some twelve relapsed/refractory and roughly 15 treatment-naive patients; about 17 were IGHV unmutated. Findings and limits, study-wide: Sampling schedules were unmatched across sustained-remission and progressing patients. Having risen at ibrutinib response, clonality had fallen back toward baseline by progression.

Details on this clone: Its antigen is as yet unknown.

Profiled with immunoSEQ multiplex PCR; TCRdb holds only in-frame clones, not every one. The table lists under 35,000 clones, around 63% of them singletons, with roughly 51% in the top ten. The sequence came from a human donor with chronic lymphocytic leukemia. The material sequenced was PBMCs, taken after 24 months of ibrutinib treatment.

CDR3 sequence (DNA): TGCGCCAGCAGTAGGGGGGGGCCGGTCGAGACCCAGTACTTC. This gives the protein CASSRGGPVETQYF. V is TRBV5-1 and J is TRBJ2-5, with D tentatively TRBD2 (7 bases). V dropped 5 bases and J dropped 5 bases, with 16 bases sitting between them. The V gene's germline CDR1 is SGHRS and CDR2 YFSETQ. The CDR3 sequence is 14 residues long.